This passage covers 19 T cell receptor beta chains from one sample sequenced in a study of blood T cell repertoires in COVID-19. Sequencing used immunoSEQ multiplex PCR; TCRdb keeps in-frame clones, though not all of them. The sample consists of around 260,000 clones, approximately 89% of them appearing once. Sequencing was performed on peripheral blood. The receptors stem from a man in his forties or fifties who had recovered from COVID-19.

The chain links TRBV7-2 to TRBJ2-3; no clear D. Germline CDR1 reads SGHTA; CDR2 reads FQGNSA. V lost 1 base to trimming and J lost 1 base, with 6 bases between them. The CDR3 has 14 residues. The CDR3 DNA sequence: TGTGCCAGCAGCTTAGAATCGGGCACAGATACGCAGTATTTT. Translated, it gives CASSLESGTDTQYF. The full variable domain, in which reference TRBV7-2 and TRBJ2-3 provide the parts outside the CDR3, is GAGVSQSPSNKVTEKGKDVELRCDPISGHTALYWYRQSLGQGLEFLIYFQGNSAPDKSGLPSDRFSAERTGGSVSTLTIQRTQQEDSAVYLCASSLESGTDTQYFGPGTRLTVL.

This chain joins TRBV13 and TRBJ1-1; D gene unclear. CDR1 and CDR2 (germline): PRHDT, FYEKMQ (reference sequence). Trimming took 4 bases from V and 5 from J, leaving 5 bases between them. The CDR3 is made up of 11 amino acids. CDR3 in DNA: TGTGCCAGCAGCTCACTTACTGAAGCTTTCTTT. Translation gives CASSSLTEAFF. Full variable domain (rest looked up from reference TRBV13 and TRBJ1-1): AAGVIQSPRHLIKEKRETATLKCYPIPRHDTVYWYQQGPGQDPQFLISFYEKMQSDKGSIPDRFSAQQFSDYHSELNMSSLELGDSALYFCASSSLTEAFFGQGTRLTVV.

For this clone: This sample also contains other DNA sequences that code for the same CDR3. CDR3 residues: CASQGYEQYF. The CDR3 DNA is TGTGCCAGCCAGGGCTACGAGCAGTACTTC. The chain combines TRBV2 with TRBJ2-7; D is perhaps TRBD1 (5 bases). The CDR3 spans 10 residues. V gave up 8 bases and J gave up 3 bases, with 5 bases separating them. CDR1 SNHLY and CDR2 FYNNEI come from the germline V gene.

J is TRBJ2-6 and V is TRBV10-3, with D tentatively TRBD1 (5 bases). Deletions cut 4 bases from V and 0 bases from J, with 10 bases between. The germline CDR1 and CDR2 sequences are ENHRY and SYGVKD. The CDR3 length is 16 residues. The CDR3 sequence: CAISGQGGSGANVLTF. The CDR3 region has the DNA TGTGCCATCAGTGGGCAGGGTGGCTCTGGGGCCAACGTCCTGACTTTC.

This clone showed up just a few times. The chain links TRBV5-1 to TRBJ1-1; D ambiguous. Trimming left V 6 bases short and J 3 bases short, with 15 bases between. The CDR3 runs 14 residues. Germline CDR1 reads SGHRS; CDR2 reads YFSETQ. The CDR3 is CASMRSGSDTEAFF. The DNA of the CDR3 is TGCGCCAGCATGCGATCTGGAAGCGACACTGAAGCTTTCTTT. The full variable domain, completed using reference TRBV5-1 and TRBJ1-1, is KAGVTQTPRYLIKTRGQQVTLSCSPISGHRSVSWYQQTPGQGLQFLFEYFSETQRNKGNFPGRFSGRQFSNSRSEMNVSTLELGDSALYLCASMRSGSDTEAFFGQGTRLTVV.

The rearrangement joins TRBV12-5 to TRBJ2-1, with TRBD2 as a possible D gene (7 bases). This CDR3 is 15 amino acids long. Deletions cut 0 bases from V and 9 bases from J, with 15 bases between. The germline CDR1 and CDR2 sequences are LGHNT and FRNRAP. The chain's CDR3 is CASGLVGGRAPEQFF. The CDR3 region has the DNA TGTGCTAGTGGTTTGGTAGGGGGGAGGGCCCCTGAGCAGTTCTTC.

The J gene is TRBJ2-7, the V gene TRBV4-3; TRBD2 is a possible D gene (5 bases). The CDR3 spans 15 residues. In germline, CDR1 is LGHNA, CDR2 YSLEER. V lost 1 base and J 3 bases, leaving 13 bases between the germline ends. The DNA of the CDR3 is TGCGCCAGCAGCCAAGGAGGGAGCGCTAGCTACGAGCAGTACTTC. Residues: CASSQGGSASYEQYF.

The chain uses TRBV6-5 and TRBJ2-1, with 13 bases aligning to TRBD2. V lost 1 base to trimming and J lost 6 bases; unmatched junction nucleotides: 0. The CDR3 has 15 residues. Germline CDR1 is MNHEY and CDR2 is SVGAGI. The CDR3 here is CASSYWTSGSNEQFF. CDR3 in DNA: TGTGCCAGCAGTTACTGGACTAGCGGGAGCAATGAGCAGTTCTTC.

The J gene is TRBJ1-1, the V gene TRBV4-2, with 8 bases aligning to TRBD1. The germline CDR1 and CDR2 sequences are LGHNA and YNFKEQ. With 3 bases clipped from V and 4 bases from J, the junction kept 4 bases outside the gene matches. The CDR3 has 14 amino acids. CDR3 protein: CASSQDTGGTEAFF. The CDR3 bases are TGTGCCAGCAGCCAGGATACAGGGGGCACTGAAGCTTTCTTT.

The V call is TRBV7-2, the J call TRBJ1-2; 7 nucleotides line up with TRBD1. This CDR3 is built from 15 residues. J lost 8 bases, V lost 0 bases, and 9 bases had no gene match. The germline V gene has CDR1 SGHTA and CDR2 FQGNSA. CDR3 sequence: CASSLALTGVGGYTF. CDR3 nucleotides: TGTGCCAGCAGCTTAGCGCTCACAGGGGTAGGAGGCTACACCTTC. The full variable domain, in which reference TRBV7-2 and TRBJ1-2 provide the parts outside the CDR3, is GAGVSQSPSNKVTEKGKDVELRCDPISGHTALYWYRQSLGQGLEFLIYFQGNSAPDKSGLPSDRFSAERTGGSVSTLTIQRTQQEDSAVYLCASSLALTGVGGYTFGSGTRLTVV.

J is TRBJ2-3 and V is TRBV11-3; 7 bases align to TRBD2. CDR1 and CDR2 from the germline V gene are SGHNT and YENEEA. The CDR3 totals 17 residues. V was clipped by 0 bases and J by 7 bases; unmatched bases: 13. The CDR3 sequence: CASSLERGPGGDYTQYF. In DNA, the CDR3 is TGTGCCAGCAGCTTAGAACGGGGCCCTGGGGGGGACTATACGCAGTATTTT.

V gene TRBV6-5 combines with J gene TRBJ2-7, with 13 nucleotides matching TRBD2. The CDR3 length is 14 residues. Looked up from germline, CDR1 is MNHEY and CDR2 is SVGAGI. After removal of 6 bases from V and 3 bases from J, the junction contained 2 bases not matched to a gene. The CDR3 region is CASRWTSGSYEQYF. As DNA, the CDR3 is TGTGCCAGCAGGTGGACTAGCGGGAGCTACGAGCAGTACTTC.

CDR3 bases: TGTGCCAGTAATACACCCGGAGGCAATCAGCCCCAGCATTTT. Translated: CASNTPGGNQPQHF. This sequence joins TRBV19 and TRBJ1-5; D is ambiguous. This CDR3 is 14 amino acids long. V gave up 7 bases and J gave up 2 bases, with 12 bases separating them. The germline CDR1 and CDR2 sequences are LNHDA and SQIVND (reference sequence).

J is TRBJ1-5 and V is TRBV28; 9 nucleotides agree with TRBD1. V gave up 5 bases and J gave up 4 bases; unmatched junction bases: 3. This CDR3 region has 14 residues. The germline V gene has CDR1 MDHEN and CDR2 SYDVKM. This CDR3 reads CASSVGTGNQPQHF. CDR3 DNA sequence: TGTGCCAGCAGTGTCGGGACAGGGAATCAGCCCCAGCATTTT.

The rearrangement joins TRBV5-1 to TRBJ1-5; D call uncertain. The germline gives CDR1 SGHRS, CDR2 YFSETQ. V lost 1 base to trimming and J lost 2 bases, with 7 bases between them. CDR3 length: 14 residues. The CDR3 DNA follows: TGCGCCAGCAGCTTGTCCGGGGGCAATCAGCCCCAGCATTTT. This encodes CASSLSGGNQPQHF. The entire variable domain, with the rest obtained from reference TRBV5-1 and TRBJ1-5, is as follows: KAGVTQTPRYLIKTRGQQVTLSCSPISGHRSVSWYQQTPGQGLQFLFEYFSETQRNKGNFPGRFSGRQFSNSRSEMNVSTLELGDSALYLCASSLSGGNQPQHFGDGTRLSIL.

The rearrangement joins TRBV5-1 to TRBJ1-5, with 7 bases aligning to TRBD1. The CDR3 has 15 amino acids. Germline values: CDR1 SGHRS, CDR2 YFSETQ. The ends lost 7 bases at V and 4 bases at J; junction bases unmatched: 11. CDR3 nucleotide sequence: TGCGCCAGCCGACCGTCGACAGGGAATAATCAGCCCCAGCATTTT. Translated, it gives CASRPSTGNNQPQHF.

The rearrangement joins TRBV7-2 to TRBJ1-2; D is perhaps TRBD1 (5 bases). V was shortened by 1 base and J by 8 bases, with 11 bases between the two germline ends. CDR3 length: 13 amino acids. The V gene's germline CDR1 is SGHTA and CDR2 FQGNSA. As DNA, the CDR3 is TGTGCCAGCAGCTTAGGGACACTAAGAGGCTACACCTTC. Translated, it gives CASSLGTLRGYTF.

The gene calls are TRBV7-2 and TRBJ2-2; D is perhaps TRBD2 (7 bases). V lost 7 bases, J lost 0 bases, and 15 bases lay in between. The CDR3 contains 16 residues. Germline CDR1 reads SGHTA; CDR2 reads FQGNSA. The CDR3 is CASTQRGGANTGELFF. CDR3 in DNA: TGTGCCAGCACCCAGAGGGGGGGCGCGAACACCGGGGAGCTGTTTTTT.

The genes are TRBV29-1 and TRBJ2-7; weak D call: TRBD2 (6 bases). V shed 5 bases and J shed 6 bases, with 20 bases lying between them. Per the germline V gene, CDR1 is SQVTM and CDR2 is ANQGSEA. This CDR3 spans 14 amino acids. This chain's CDR3 is CSVSMSARGGEQYF. The CDR3 bases are TGCAGCGTTTCAATGTCCGCGAGGGGAGGCGAGCAGTACTTC.